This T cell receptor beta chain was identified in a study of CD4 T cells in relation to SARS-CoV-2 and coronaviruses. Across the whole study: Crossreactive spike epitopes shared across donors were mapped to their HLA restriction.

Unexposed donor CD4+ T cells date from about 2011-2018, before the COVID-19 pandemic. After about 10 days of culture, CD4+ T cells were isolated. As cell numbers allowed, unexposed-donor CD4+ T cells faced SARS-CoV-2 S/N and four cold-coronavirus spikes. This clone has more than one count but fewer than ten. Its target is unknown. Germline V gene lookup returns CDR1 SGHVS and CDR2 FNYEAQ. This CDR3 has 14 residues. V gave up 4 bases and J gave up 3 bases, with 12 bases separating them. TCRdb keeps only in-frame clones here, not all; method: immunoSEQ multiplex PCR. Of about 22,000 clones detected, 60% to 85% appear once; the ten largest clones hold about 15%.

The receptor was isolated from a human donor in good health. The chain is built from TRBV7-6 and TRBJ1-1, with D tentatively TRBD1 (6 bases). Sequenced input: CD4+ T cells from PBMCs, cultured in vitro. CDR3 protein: CASSSREGDTEAFF. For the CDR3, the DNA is TGTGCCAGCAGCTCCCGGGAGGGGGACACTGAAGCTTTCTTT.